This is a list of T cell receptor beta chains from one sample in a study. TCRdb re-derived calls from the 5' RACE reads in MiXCR, one entry per CDR3 protein. The sample comprises 370 or so distinct CDR3 sequences, about 7.5% of which are singletons, and under 55% rests with the top ten. Input material: effector memory T cells from blood PBMCs. The receptors stem from a male donor with HIV. Each CDR3 is given without its conserved first and last residue.

>TRBV6-5
ASSYSIPGGKLF
>TRBV6-1
ASSPGKRRQVRETQY
>TRBV5-5
ASSTGPTGPNSPLH
>TRBV5-1
ASSPGQLTMNTEAF
>TRBV20-1
SAFPGTSGANVLT
>TRBV10-2
AVHGTGEFGGELF
>TRBV20-1
SARDQLAGGLGTDTQY
>TRBV6-5
ASSYTGQGHLYT
>TRBV5-1
ASSLVFGASYEQY